Sequencing of this TCR beta chain was carried out in a study of blood T cell repertoires in COVID-19. Trimming pared 4 bases from V and 4 bases from J, leaving 14 bases between. The CDR3 extends over 14 amino acids. The germline V gene has CDR1 SGHTS and CDR2 YDEGEE. Sequenced by immunoSEQ multiplex PCR; TCRdb stores in-frame clones only, minus some. The profile shows a few hundred thousand clones, about 87% of them singletons. This chain connects TRBV5-8 to TRBJ1-2; no clear D gene. Sequenced material: PBMCs or T cells enriched from blood (not recorded which). This receptor was identified in a man between 25 and 39 years old who had recovered from COVID-19. The CDR3 region is CASSAPPASYGYTF. The CDR3 DNA reads as TGTGCCAGCAGCGCGCCGCCAGCGAGCTATGGCTACACCTTC.